Listed below are T cell receptor beta chains from one sample, sequenced in a study of blood T cell repertoires in COVID-19. This table comes from immunoSEQ multiplex PCR, and its TCRdb copy is limited to in-frame clones, with some not included. This sample carries about 370,000 clones, 89% of them seen once, and the ten largest clones take approximately 3%. Sequenced sample: peripheral blood. The source is a woman aged 25 to 39 with COVID-19, enrolled during active disease. Each CDR3 is given with its conserved first and last residue. Fields, in order: D gene, V gene, clone size, J gene, CDR3 protein, CDR3 DNA. The D gene is left open where the match is weak. Clone size, where shown, is once, few, many, or a class for clones that have expanded.

.	TRBV10-3	.	TRBJ2-3	CAISGSQGGARRTDTQYF	TGTGCCATCAGTGGGTCTCAAGGGGGGGCCCGGAGGACAGATACGCAGTATTTT
TRBD1	TRBV5-1	.	TRBJ1-2	CASSWGQGRDWPLPGYTF	TGCGCCAGCAGCTGGGGACAGGGGCGAGATTGGCCGCTCCCGGGCTACACCTTC
.	TRBV5-4	few	TRBJ2-2	CASSLETVSTGELFF	TGTGCCAGCAGCTTGGAAACAGTAAGCACCGGGGAGCTGTTTTTT
TRBD2	TRBV19	.	TRBJ2-1	CASSGELAGVNEQFF	TGTGCCAGTAGTGGGGAGTTAGCGGGAGTAAATGAGCAGTTCTTC
.	TRBV21-1	.	TRBJ1-6	CASRRARGYLLSYNSPLHF	TGTGCCAGCAGACGGGCAAGGGGTTACCTCCTCTCCTATAATTCACCCCTCCACTTT
TRBD2	TRBV6-2/TRBV6-3	.	TRBJ2-3	CASSYGRDSTDTQYF	TGTGCCAGCAGTTACGGGAGGGATTCCACAGATACGCAGTATTTT
.	TRBV28	.	TRBJ1-6	CASSFLQAAGNSPLHF	TGTGCCAGCAGCTTTCTTCAGGCCGCAGGGAATTCACCCCTCCACTTT
TRBD1	TRBV5-1	once	TRBJ2-4	CASSPMDRASNIQYF	TGCGCCAGCAGCCCCATGGACAGGGCCTCAAACATTCAGTACTTC
.	TRBV11-3	.	TRBJ2-7	CASSLESYGEQYF	TGTGCCAGCAGCTTAGAGTCGTACGGCGAGCAGTACTTC
TRBD2	TRBV7-9	.	TRBJ2-1	CASSSSTPRLAGVNEQFF	TGTGCCAGCAGCTCAAGCACCCCACGACTAGCGGGGGTCAATGAGCAGTTCTTC
TRBD2	TRBV10-1	.	TRBJ2-3	CASSLSGGADTQYF	TGCGCCAGCTCTCTAAGCGGGGGGGCAGATACGCAGTATTTT
.	TRBV11-2	.	TRBJ2-7	CASSLRAGILSYEQYF	TGTGCCAGCAGCTTGCGGGCGGGCATACTCTCCTACGAGCAGTACTTC
TRBD1	TRBV6-6	once	TRBJ1-2	CASSYSPDRTGYTF	TGTGCCAGCAGTTACTCGCCGGACAGGACGGGCTACACCTTC
.	TRBV11-2	.	TRBJ2-5	CASSLNGPGTQYF	TGTGCCAGCAGCTTAAATGGTCCGGGGACCCAGTACTTC
TRBD2	TRBV5-1	.	TRBJ2-1	CASSLAGLAGVLFF	TGCGCCAGCAGCTTGGCCGGACTAGCGGGAGTCTTGTTCTTC
.	TRBV18	.	TRBJ1-5	CASSLGVRGEPQHF	TGTGCCAGCTCACTCGGGGTCAGGGGTGAGCCCCAGCATTTT
.	TRBV18	.	TRBJ2-1	CASSGGSYNEQFF	TGTGCCAGCTCCGGGGGTTCCTACAATGAGCAGTTCTTC
.	TRBV2	.	TRBJ2-2	CASRHDREELFF	TGTGCCAGCAGACATGACCGGGAGGAGCTGTTTTTT
TRBD1	TRBV6-5	.	TRBJ1-5	CASAVQGSGPQHF	TGTGCCAGCGCCGTACAGGGGTCAGGGCCCCAGCATTTT
.	TRBV14	.	TRBJ1-2	CASSEDLNYGYTF	TGTGCCAGCAGCGAGGATCTAAACTATGGCTACACCTTC
.	TRBV9	once	TRBJ2-1	CASSPGYNEQFF	TGTGCCAGCAGCCCCGGGTACAATGAGCAGTTCTTC
TRBD1	TRBV5-1	.	TRBJ1-1	CASRGTGQGLRGAFF	TGCGCCAGCAGGGGAACGGGACAGGGCCTCAGAGGAGCTTTCTTT
.	TRBV18	few	TRBJ2-2	CASSPRNTGELFF	TGTGCCAGCTCACCGCGGAACACCGGGGAGCTGTTTTTT
.	TRBV4-3	.	TRBJ1-1	CASSQGGGGSEAFF	TGCGCCAGCAGCCAAGGGGGAGGGGGGTCTGAAGCTTTCTTT
.	TRBV5-6	.	TRBJ1-1	CASSSWGLRVAFF	TGTGCCAGCAGCTCTTGGGGACTTAGGGTGGCTTTCTTT
TRBD1	TRBV4-1	.	TRBJ2-2	CASSQAGTESTGELFF	TGCGCCAGCAGCCAAGCCGGGACAGAATCCACCGGGGAGCTGTTTTTT
.	TRBV28	few	TRBJ1-2	CASSVAIYGYTF	TGTGCCAGCAGCGTAGCCATTTATGGCTACACCTTC
.	TRBV30	.	TRBJ1-5	CAWSGGRGTEPQHF	TGTGCCTGGAGTGGAGGCAGGGGAACAGAGCCCCAGCATTTT
TRBD1	TRBV6-6	few	TRBJ1-2	CASRRDRTIANYGYTF	TGTGCCAGCAGAAGGGACAGGACCATAGCTAACTATGGCTACACCTTC
TRBD2	TRBV2	once	TRBJ2-3	CASNGLAGEGTQYF	TGTGCCAGCAATGGACTAGCGGGAGAGGGTACGCAGTATTTT
.	TRBV2	once	TRBJ2-1	CASSGPQGGEQFF	TGTGCCAGCAGTGGACCTCAGGGAGGTGAGCAGTTCTTC
TRBD1	TRBV7-2	few	TRBJ1-1	CASSLGTGNTEAFF	TGTGCCAGCAGCTTAGGGACAGGGAACACTGAAGCTTTCTTT
.	TRBV27	.	TRBJ1-6	CASSLGQGNSPLHF	TGTGCCAGCAGTTTGGGCCAGGGAAATTCACCCCTCCACTTT
.	TRBV28	.	TRBJ1-2	CASSIFSYGYTF	TGTGCCAGCAGTATTTTTAGCTATGGCTACACCTTC
TRBD1	TRBV7-2	.	TRBJ2-7	CASSLQGTYEQYF	TGTGCCAGCAGCCTACAGGGGACCTACGAGCAGTACTTC
TRBD1	TRBV27	.	TRBJ2-2	CASSLLRTGGDTGELFF	TGTGCCAGCAGTTTGCTCCGGACAGGGGGCGACACCGGGGAGCTGTTTTTT
.	TRBV3-1/TRBV3-2	once	TRBJ2-2	CASSQTVYTGELFF	TGTGCCAGCAGCCAAACAGTATACACCGGGGAGCTGTTTTTT
TRBD2	TRBV19	.	TRBJ2-3	CASSIGLANTDTQYF	TGTGCCAGTAGTATCGGACTAGCCAACACAGATACGCAGTATTTT
TRBD1	TRBV19	.	TRBJ1-5	CASRTGQGADQPQHF	TGTGCCAGTAGAACCGGACAGGGGGCAGATCAGCCCCAGCATTTT
.	TRBV3-1/TRBV3-2	.	TRBJ2-7	CASSRASPPRQVPYEQYF	TGTGCCAGCAGCCGCGCCTCGCCCCCACGGCAGGTACCCTACGAGCAGTACTTC
.	TRBV18	.	TRBJ2-6	CASSRGAYDSGANVLTF	TGTGCCAGTTCCCGAGGAGCGTATGACTCTGGGGCCAACGTCCTGACTTTC
.	TRBV4-3	.	TRBJ2-2	CASSPSSANTGELFF	TGCGCCAGCAGCCCTAGTAGCGCGAACACCGGGGAGCTGTTTTTT
.	TRBV7-2	once	TRBJ2-2	CASSLGASPDTGELFF	TGTGCCAGCAGCTTAGGTGCGTCCCCGGACACCGGGGAGCTGTTTTTT
.	TRBV3-1/TRBV3-2	few	TRBJ2-3	CASSRTATDTQYF	TGTGCCAGCAGCCGGACAGCCACAGATACGCAGTATTTT
.	TRBV29-1	.	TRBJ1-1	CSVIVAENTEAFF	TGCAGCGTAATAGTTGCGGAGAACACTGAAGCTTTCTTT
TRBD2	TRBV6-2/TRBV6-3	once	TRBJ2-3	CASSPVGGSTDTQYF	TGTGCCAGCAGTCCGGTCGGGGGGTCCACAGATACGCAGTATTTT
TRBD1	TRBV5-4	.	TRBJ1-1	CASSLGQGARANTEAFF	TGTGCCAGCAGCTTGGGACAGGGGGCGCGTGCGAACACTGAAGCTTTCTTT
TRBD2	TRBV5-1	.	TRBJ2-1	CASSLPSGKSSYNEQFF	TGCGCCAGCAGCCTTCCTAGCGGGAAGAGCTCCTACAATGAGCAGTTCTTC
.	TRBV20-1	.	TRBJ1-3	CSASDEWGNTIYF	TGCAGTGCCAGTGACGAGTGGGGAAACACCATATATTTT